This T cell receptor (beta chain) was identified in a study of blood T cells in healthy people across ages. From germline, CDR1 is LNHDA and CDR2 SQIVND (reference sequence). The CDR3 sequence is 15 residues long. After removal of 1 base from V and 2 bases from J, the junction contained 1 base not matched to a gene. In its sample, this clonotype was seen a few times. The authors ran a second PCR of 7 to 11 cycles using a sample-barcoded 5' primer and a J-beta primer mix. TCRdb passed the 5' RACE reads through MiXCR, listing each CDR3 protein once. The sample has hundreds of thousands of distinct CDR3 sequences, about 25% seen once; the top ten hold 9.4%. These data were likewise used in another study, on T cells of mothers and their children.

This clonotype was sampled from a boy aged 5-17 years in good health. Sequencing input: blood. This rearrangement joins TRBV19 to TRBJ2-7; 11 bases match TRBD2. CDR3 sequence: CASSIASGGTYEQYF. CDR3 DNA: TGTGCCAGTAGTATAGCTAGCGGGGGGACCTACGAGCAGTACTTC.